Following are 19 T cell receptor beta chains from one sample sequenced in a study of cytomegalovirus exposure and HLA in healthy donors. PCR primers comprised 60 Vbeta and 13 Jbeta primers. Using immunoSEQ multiplex PCR, the repertoire was profiled, and TCRdb retains in-frame clones only, with some absent. The table lists around 60,000 clones, with around 5.3% in the top ten. The sample comprised PBMCs. These receptor sequences come from a man aged 30 to 45 in good health and CMV-seropositive.

This chain links TRBV6-6 with TRBJ1-5; D ambiguous. CDR1 and CDR2 from the germline V gene are MNHNY and SVGAGI (reference sequence). Trimming took off 3 bases at V and 6 bases at J, with 12 bases between the two ends. This CDR3 spans 14 amino acids. This CDR3 is CASSYGEAGQPQHF. The CDR3 bases are TGTGCCAGCAGTTATGGTGAGGCGGGTCAGCCCCAGCATTTT.

The J gene is TRBJ1-2, the V gene TRBV30, with D unclear. CDR1 and CDR2 (germline): GTSNPN, SVGIG (reference sequence). The CDR3 consists of 16 residues. V lost 5 bases, J lost 2 bases, and 21 bases lay in between. DNA for the CDR3: TGTGCCTGGTCCCGTGGCCCGAATGCTCAAAACTATGGCTACACCTTC. It yields the protein CAWSRGPNAQNYGYTF.

The chain uses TRBV9 and TRBJ2-7; possibly TRBD1 for D (6 bases). The CDR3 is 14 residues long. The V and J ends lost 0 bases and 2 bases respectively, with 9 bases between them. Germline lookup yields CDR1 SGDLS and CDR2 YYNGEE. CDR3 sequence reads: CASSVGTDAYEQYF. CDR3 DNA sequence: TGTGCCAGCAGCGTAGGGACAGATGCCTACGAGCAGTACTTC. Together with reference TRBV9 and TRBJ2-7, the CDR3 gives the full variable domain: DSGVTQTPKHLITATGQRVTLRCSPRSGDLSVYWYQQSLDQGLQFLIQYYNGEERAKGNILERFSAQQFPDLHSELNLSSLELGDSALYFCASSVGTDAYEQYFGPGTRLTVT.

Of note for this clone: Additional DNA sequences in this sample encode the identical CDR3. V usage is TRBV9 and J usage is TRBJ2-4; D might be TRBD2 (5 bases). CDR3 length: 12 amino acids. Germline assignment: CDR1 SGDLS and CDR2 YYNGEE. Trimming took off 7 bases at V and 6 bases at J, with 11 bases between the two ends. CDR3: CASGRDRNIQYF. The CDR3 coding sequence is TGTGCCAGCGGCCGGGATAGAAACATTCAGTACTTC.

This rearrangement joins TRBV5-1 to TRBJ2-1, with unresolved D. Trimming stripped 3 bases from V and 6 bases from J, with 10 bases between. This CDR3 is 13 amino acids long. Germline CDR1 reads SGHRS; CDR2 reads YFSETQ. The CDR3 here is CASSSGQVNEQFF. The DNA for the CDR3 is TGCGCCAGCAGCTCCGGCCAGGTCAATGAGCAGTTCTTC.

This sequence joins TRBV6-5 and TRBJ2-5; TRBD2 matches 13 bases. The germline V gene has CDR1 MNHEY and CDR2 SVGAGI. The CDR3 totals 15 residues. J lost 4 bases, V lost 5 bases, and 4 bases had no gene match. Written as DNA, the CDR3 is TGTGCCAGCAGTCTGACTAGCGGGGGGTTAGAGACCCAGTACTTC. It specifies CASSLTSGGLETQYF.

The V gene is TRBV30, the J gene TRBJ1-1; tentative D call: TRBD1 (6 bases). This CDR3 spans 14 amino acids. Germline CDR1 reads GTSNPN; CDR2 reads SVGIG (reference sequence). V lost 2 bases and J 7 bases, leaving 17 bases between the germline ends. CDR3 loop: CAWSIQAGVIEAFF. CDR3 DNA sequence: TGTGCCTGGAGTATACAAGCAGGGGTAATTGAAGCTTTCTTT. Full variable domain (missing parts from reference TRBV30 and TRBJ1-1): SQTIHQWPATLVQPVGSPLSLECTVEGTSNPNLYWYRQAAGRGLQLLFYSVGIGQISSEVPQNLSASRPQDRQFILSSKKLLLSDSGFYLCAWSIQAGVIEAFFGQGTRLTVV.

This chain joins TRBV4-1 and TRBJ2-7, with no clear D. Germline lookup yields CDR1 MGHRA and CDR2 YSYEKL. The CDR3 extends over 16 amino acids. Trimming removed 1 base at V and 0 bases at J, with 13 bases between. The CDR3 loop reads CASSQVLEMGSYEQYF. CDR3 in DNA: TGCGCCAGCAGCCAAGTTCTGGAGATGGGCTCCTACGAGCAGTACTTC.

The rearrangement joins TRBV11-3 to TRBJ1-3; D gene ambiguous. Germline values: CDR1 SGHNT, CDR2 YENEEA. Trimming took 0 bases from V and 0 from J, leaving 9 bases between them. The CDR3 spans 16 residues. The CDR3 sequence: CASSLDRPSSGNTIYF. The CDR3 region has the DNA TGTGCCAGCAGCTTAGACAGGCCCTCCTCTGGAAACACCATATATTTT.

The rearrangement joins TRBV18 to TRBJ2-1, with D maybe TRBD2 (6 bases). CDR1 and CDR2 (germline): KGHSH, LQKENI. The CDR3 is 15 residues long. V lost 4 bases, J lost 5 bases, and 15 bases lay in between. CDR3 protein: CASSLTGSNDNEQFF. The CDR3 nucleotides are TGTGCCAGCTCACTAACCGGGAGTAACGACAATGAGCAGTTCTTC.

The gene calls are TRBV13 and TRBJ2-1; 10 bases map to TRBD1. Unmatched junction bases numbered 2, after V lost 0 bases and J lost 6 bases. The CDR3 contains 15 residues. Germline V gives CDR1 PRHDT, CDR2 FYEKMQ (reference sequence). The CDR3 bases are TGTGCCAGCAGCTTAGGTTGGACAGGGGGCAATGAGCAGTTCTTC. Translated: CASSLGWTGGNEQFF.

In DNA, the CDR3 is TGCAGCGTTGATGGTCTAGCGGGCAAAACGAACGGCGATGAGCAGTTCTTC. It codes for CSVDGLAGKTNGDEQFF. The rearrangement uses TRBV29-1 and TRBJ2-1, with 8 bases aligning to TRBD2. The CDR3 covers 17 residues. Germline CDR1 SQVTM, CDR2 ANQGSEA. V was clipped by 3 bases and J by 8 bases; unmatched bases: 18.

The genes are TRBV14 and TRBJ1-2; D not certain. Germline lookup yields CDR1 SGHDN and CDR2 FVKESK. The length of the CDR3 is 13 residues. Trimming took off 3 bases at V and 4 bases at J, with 9 bases between the two ends. CDR3 bases: TGTGCCAGCAGCCACGGGGTGGTCTATGGCTACACCTTC. Protein: CASSHGVVYGYTF.

The genes are TRBV27 and TRBJ2-5, with D maybe TRBD2 (7 bases). Looked up from germline, CDR1 is MNHEY and CDR2 is SMNVEV (reference sequence). CDR3 length equals 15 residues. V gave up 7 bases and J gave up 1 base, with 16 bases separating them. The CDR3 DNA reads as TGTGCCAGCACCCCCGGGGGGCAGTCCCAAGAGACCCAGTACTTC. This translates into CASTPGGQSQETQYF.

Note on this clone: Other nucleotide sequences in the sample specify the same CDR3. The chain carries TRBV5-1 and TRBJ1-1; D is uncertain. V dropped 0 bases and J dropped 0 bases, with 3 bases sitting between them. CDR1 and CDR2 from the germline V gene are SGHRS and YFSETQ. This CDR3 spans 13 amino acids. The CDR3 nucleotides are TGCGCCAGCAGCTTGGCATTGAACACTGAAGCTTTCTTT. This gives the protein CASSLALNTEAFF.

The chain employs TRBV6-5 and TRBJ1-6; weak D call: TRBD1 (6 bases). V was cut by 0 bases and J by 11 bases, with 14 bases left in between. The CDR3 runs to 15 residues. CDR1 is MNHEY and CDR2 is SVGAGI in the germline V gene. This CDR3 is CASSYSSEGGAPLHF. The CDR3 DNA reads as TGTGCCAGCAGTTACTCGAGTGAGGGGGGGGCACCCCTCCACTTT.

The V and J genes are TRBV7-2 and TRBJ2-1; the match to TRBD2 covers 16 bases. Germline CDR1 reads SGHTA; CDR2 reads FQGNSA. CDR3 size: 18 residues. The ends lost 3 bases at V and 5 bases at J; junction bases unmatched: 7. The CDR3 coding sequence is TGTGCCAGCAGCTTGGGACTAGCGGGAGGGCCTTCCGACAATGAGCAGTTCTTC. The encoded protein is CASSLGLAGGPSDNEQFF.

V is TRBV6-5 and J is TRBJ2-5; 9 bases match TRBD1. The last part of the DNA fits TRBJ2-7 better; the J call may be wrong. Germline V gene lookup returns CDR1 MNHEY and CDR2 SVGAGI. The CDR3 loop spans 14 amino acids. The CDR3: CASSYLGQGDEQYF. CDR3 in DNA: TGTGCCAGCAGTTACTTGGGACAGGGTGACGAGCAGTACTTC.

The rearrangement links TRBV4-1 to TRBJ2-4; perhaps TRBD1 as D (6 bases). From germline, CDR1 is MGHRA and CDR2 YSYEKL. There are 15 residues in the CDR3. V dropped 4 bases and J dropped 6 bases, with 16 bases sitting between them. Here the CDR3 reads CASSPETGSVNIQYF. The DNA of the CDR3 is TGCGCCAGCAGCCCCGAGACAGGTTCCGTAAACATTCAGTACTTC.